This T cell receptor beta chain was profiled in a study of CD8+ T cells in alopecia areata. Study background: Treated patients received oral tofacitinib, 5 to 10 mg twice daily.

It was cDNA, reverse transcribed from extracted RNA, that served as the sequencing template. The table came from immunoSEQ multiplex PCR; TCRdb's copy has only in-frame clones and leaves some out. This sample has roughly 92,000 clones, with around 71% found just once. Findings of the study overall: Throughout tofacitinib, many expanded lesional clones continued to persist in scalp and blood.

A remark on this clone: What it binds is unknown.

The ends were cut back, 4 bases at V and 0 bases at J, with 14 bases in the middle. CDR1 SQVTM and CDR2 ANQGSEA come from the germline V gene. The CDR3 is 15 amino acids. Treatment described: oral pan-JAK inhibitor, 5-10 mg twice daily. Samples from alopecia areata patients were lesional scalp punch biopsies and peripheral blood. The rearrangement joins TRBV29-1 to TRBJ2-3, with TRBD1 as a possible D gene (6 bases). The sample was CD8+ T cells sorted from blood, taken at roughly week 45, from a patient treated with tofacitinib. This sequence originates from a human donor with alopecia areata. DNA for the CDR3: TGCAGCGTTGCGAGGGGGTTGGGTAGCACAGATACGCAGTATTTT. This codes for CSVARGLGSTDTQYF.